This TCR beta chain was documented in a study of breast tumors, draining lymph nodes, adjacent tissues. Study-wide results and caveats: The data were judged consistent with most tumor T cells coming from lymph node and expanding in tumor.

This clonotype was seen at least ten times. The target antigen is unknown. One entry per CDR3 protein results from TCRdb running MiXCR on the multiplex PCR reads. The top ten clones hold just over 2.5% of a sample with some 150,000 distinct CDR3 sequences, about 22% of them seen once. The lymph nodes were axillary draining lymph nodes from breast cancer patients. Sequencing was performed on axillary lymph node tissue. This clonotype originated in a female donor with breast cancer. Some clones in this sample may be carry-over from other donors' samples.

DNA of the CDR3: TGTGCCACCAGCAGGGGTCTCTCAGATACGCAGTATTTT. It specifies CATSRGLSDTQYF. The V call is TRBV15, the J call TRBJ2-3, with D unclear. The CDR3 spans 13 residues. The V gene's germline CDR1 is LNHNV and CDR2 YYDKDF (reference sequence). V was clipped by 3 bases and J by 4 bases, with 8 bases between them. Drawing the rest from reference TRBV15 and TRBJ2-3, the complete variable domain is DAMVIQNPRYQVTQFGKPVTLSCSQTLNHNVMYWYQQKSSQAPKLLFHYYDKDFNNEADTPDNFQSRRPNTSFCFLDIRSPGLGDTAMYLCATSRGLSDTQYFGPGTRLTVL.